The present TCR beta chain was sequenced within a study of control samples from healthy donors and cancer patients (TCRdb year 2020). The germline V gene sets CDR1 to MNHEY and CDR2 to SVGAGI. The junction shows trimming of 4 bases on V and 3 bases on J, and the gene matches do not reach 4 bases of it. Counted from cysteine to phenylalanine, this CDR3 has 14 amino acids. Of the read, only the CDR3 DNA is kept; its 42 bases are in frame from base 1. The receptor library was made with the immunoSEQ multiplex PCR assay. TCRdb mirrors the immuneACCESS table, restricted to in-frame sequences. Some clones are absent from its copies; in checked studies, under half trace to an unresolved V gene, and the reason for the others is unknown. For this sample there are 150,000 to 200,000 clones; approximately 90% appear just once. The ten most abundant clones make up approximately 1.5% of the sample. Regarding this clone: Its antigen specificity is not known. No base-level quality is on record; no much larger clone is a single base apart.

Material: blood. This receptor chain uses TRBV6-5 and TRBJ1-2, with 8 bases aligning to TRBD1. This TCR came from a man aged 25 to 40 in good health. Here the CDR3 is given as CASSFLQGDYGYTF. The sequenced DNA is TGTGCCAGCAGTTTCTTACAGGGGGACTATGGCTACACCTTC.